This T cell receptor beta chain was sequenced during a study of T cell responses to AZD1222 COVID-19 vaccine. As for the study in general: Second-dose schedules of about 4 or about 12 weeks were combined. Study observations and caveats: Spike-wide coverage was observed for vaccine-associated CD4 TCRs, with dominant responses at 160-218 and 743-854. Nearly half of spike-specific TCRs reportedly target unmutated variant regions. A rise in Spike-specific TCR breadth and depth followed two AZD1222 doses.

CDR3 size: 13 residues. Germline V gene lookup returns CDR1 MNHEY and CDR2 SMNVEV (reference sequence). The V and J ends lost 4 bases and 4 bases respectively, with 7 bases between them. This clone has more than one count but fewer than ten. Its antigen is not identified. Clones were sequenced by immunoSEQ multiplex PCR, and TCRdb holds only the in-frame ones, with some missing. This repertoire shows roughly 100,000 clones, around 89% found once; its top ten account for about 2.5%. The rearrangement links TRBV27 to TRBJ2-2; a possible D gene is TRBD2 (6 bases). This TCR was sampled from an adult in good health. This sample comprised peripheral blood, obtained on day 0 of AZD1222 vaccination. The DNA of the CDR3 is TGTGCCAGCAGTTGGGGGGTCACCGGGGAGCTGTTTTTT. This translates into CASSWGVTGELFF.